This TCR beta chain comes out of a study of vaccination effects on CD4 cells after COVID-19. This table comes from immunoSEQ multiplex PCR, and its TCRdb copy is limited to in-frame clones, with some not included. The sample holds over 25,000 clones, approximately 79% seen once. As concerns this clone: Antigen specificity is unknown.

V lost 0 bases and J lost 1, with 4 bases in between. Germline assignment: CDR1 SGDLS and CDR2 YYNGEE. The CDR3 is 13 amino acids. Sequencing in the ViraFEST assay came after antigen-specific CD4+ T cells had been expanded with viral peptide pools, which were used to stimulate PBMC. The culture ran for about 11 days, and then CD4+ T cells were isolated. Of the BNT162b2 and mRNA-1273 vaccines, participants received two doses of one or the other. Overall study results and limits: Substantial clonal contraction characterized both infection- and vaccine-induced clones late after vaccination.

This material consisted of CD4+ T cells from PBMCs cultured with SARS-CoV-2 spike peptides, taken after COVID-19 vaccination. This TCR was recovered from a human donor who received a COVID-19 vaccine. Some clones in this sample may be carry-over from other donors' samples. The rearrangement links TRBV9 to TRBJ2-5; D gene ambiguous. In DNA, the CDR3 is TGTGCCAGCAGCGTAGATATCCAAGAGACCCAGTACTTC. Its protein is CASSVDIQETQYF.